This TCR beta chain was sequenced for a study of cytomegalovirus exposure and HLA in healthy donors. Whole-study results and caveats: Over 150 TCR beta chains were listed as cytomegalovirus-associated.

Germline CDR1 and CDR2: MNHEY and SMNVEV (reference sequence). The CDR3 is made up of 13 amino acids. Trimming removed 2 bases from V and 11 bases from J, with 15 bases in between. This clone was counted between two and nine times. Its target is unknown. This PCR relied on a set of 60 Vbeta primers and 13 Jbeta primers. TCRdb keeps only in-frame clones here, not all; method: immunoSEQ multiplex PCR. The table records 50,000 or so clones, 81% of them present only once. The rearrangement joins TRBV27 to TRBJ1-1; D call uncertain. The sequenced material came from PBMCs. This sequence originates from a boy between 5 and 17 years old in good health and CMV-seropositive. CDR3 in DNA: TGTGCCAGCAGTTTAGGGGTAGTAGCGGAGGCTTTCTTT. Protein sequence: CASSLGVVAEAFF.